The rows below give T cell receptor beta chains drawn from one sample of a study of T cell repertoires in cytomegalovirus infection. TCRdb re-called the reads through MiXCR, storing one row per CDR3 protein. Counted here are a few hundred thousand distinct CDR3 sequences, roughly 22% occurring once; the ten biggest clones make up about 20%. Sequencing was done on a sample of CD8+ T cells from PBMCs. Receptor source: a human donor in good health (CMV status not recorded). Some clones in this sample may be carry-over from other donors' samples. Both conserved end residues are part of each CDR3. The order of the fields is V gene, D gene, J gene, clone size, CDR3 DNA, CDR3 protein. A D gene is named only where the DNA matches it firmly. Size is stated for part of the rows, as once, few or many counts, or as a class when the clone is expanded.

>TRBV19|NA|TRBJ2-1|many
TGTGCCAGTAGTTCCCTAACCATCGATGAGCAGTTCTTC
CASSSLTIDEQFF
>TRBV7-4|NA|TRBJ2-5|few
TGTGCCAGCAACGTGGGTCGGGGGTCCCAAGAGACCCAGTACTTC
CASNVGRGSQETQYF
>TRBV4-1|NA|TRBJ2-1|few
TGCGCCAGCAGCCCGGCCGGGCACAATGAGCAGTTCTTC
CASSPAGHNEQFF
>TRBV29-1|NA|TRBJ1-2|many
TGCAGCTTTAACGGGGTCAGCGGACCTGGCTACACCTTC
CSFNGVSGPGYTF
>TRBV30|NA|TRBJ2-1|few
TGTGCCTGGAGTCTCGCCGAAGTGGGTGAGCAGTTCTTC
CAWSLAEVGEQFF
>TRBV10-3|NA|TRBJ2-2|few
TGTGCCATCAGTGAGGGCTACCCGCCCACCGGGGAGCTGTTTTTT
CAISEGYPPTGELFF
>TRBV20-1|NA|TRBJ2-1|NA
TGCAGTGGGAGGTTAGGTGAGCAGTTCTTC
CSGRLGEQFF
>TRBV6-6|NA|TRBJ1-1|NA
TGTGCCAGCAGGGCAGGGTCCGGGACTGAAGCTTTCTTT
CASRAGSGTEAFF
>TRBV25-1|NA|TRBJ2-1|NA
TGTGCCAGCAGTGAACGTGAGCCAGCTTACAATGAGCAGTTCTTC
CASSEREPAYNEQFF
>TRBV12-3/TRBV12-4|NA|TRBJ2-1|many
TGTGCCAGCAGCCCTGTGTCCTACAATGAGCAGTTCTTC
CASSPVSYNEQFF
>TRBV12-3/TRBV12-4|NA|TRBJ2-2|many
TGTGCCAGCAGTGACCCCTTGCGGACCAACACCGGGGAGCTGTTTTTT
CASSDPLRTNTGELFF
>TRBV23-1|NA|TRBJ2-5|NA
TGCGCCAGCAGTCGGGGCGGAGAAGAGACCCAGTACTTC
CASSRGGEETQYF
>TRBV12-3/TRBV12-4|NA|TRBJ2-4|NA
TGTGCCAGCAGGGGGCCCAAAAACATTCAGTACTTC
CASRGPKNIQYF
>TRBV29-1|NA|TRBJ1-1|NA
TGCAGCGGGTTAAGGGCAGGGATGAACACTGAAGCTTTCTTT
CSGLRAGMNTEAFF
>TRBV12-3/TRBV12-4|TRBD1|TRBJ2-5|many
TGTGCCAGCAGTTCATCCGACGGGACAGGGGACCGAGAGACCCAGTACTTC
CASSSSDGTGDRETQYF
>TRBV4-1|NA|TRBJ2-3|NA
TGCGCCAGCAGCCAAGATGGGCCTTATACGCAGTATTTT
CASSQDGPYTQYF
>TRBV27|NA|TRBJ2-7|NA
TGTGCCAGCAGTTCTGCTTGGACGAGGAGCTCCTACGAGCAGTACTTC
CASSSAWTRSSYEQYF
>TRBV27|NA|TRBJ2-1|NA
TGTGCCAGCAGTCAACTCGACGGAACCAATGAGCAGTTCTTC
CASSQLDGTNEQFF
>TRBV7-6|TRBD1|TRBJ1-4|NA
TGTGCCAGCAGCAGCCAGGGGGCGGGCCAAAAACTGTTTTTT
CASSSQGAGQKLFF
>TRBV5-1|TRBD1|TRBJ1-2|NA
TGCGCCAGCAGCGTGGGACAGCTTAGCTATGGCTACACCTTC
CASSVGQLSYGYTF
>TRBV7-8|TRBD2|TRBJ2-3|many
TGTGCCAGCAGCTTGGGGACTAGCGGGGAAACAGATACGCAGTATTTT
CASSLGTSGETDTQYF
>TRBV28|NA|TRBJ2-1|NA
TGTGCCAGCAACAGGGCCGAGAATGAGCAGTTCTTC
CASNRAENEQFF
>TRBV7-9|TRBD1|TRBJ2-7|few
TGTGCCAGCAGAAGACAGGGCGTTCACGAGCAGTACTTC
CASRRQGVHEQYF
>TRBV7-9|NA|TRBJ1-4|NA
TGTGCCAGCAGCTTGGAACTGCCTGAAAAACTGTTTTTT
CASSLELPEKLFF
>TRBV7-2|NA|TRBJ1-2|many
TGTGCCAGCAGCTTAGCGAACTATGGCTACACCTTC
CASSLANYGYTF
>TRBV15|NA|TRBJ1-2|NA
TGTGCCACCAGCAGAGATATGCGCAGGGAGAACTATGGCTACACCTTC
CATSRDMRRENYGYTF